These T cell receptor beta chains were read from a single sample in a study of blood T cell repertoires in COVID-19. The method was immunoSEQ multiplex PCR; TCRdb's version includes in-frame clones alone and lacks a portion of them. The sample gives more than 400,000 clones, around 90% of which show up once; about 0.65% is in the top ten. The sequenced material came from PBMCs or T cells enriched from blood (not recorded which). The receptors here all came from a woman aged 18-29 years who had recovered from COVID-19. Each CDR3 is given with its conserved first and last residue. Each record gives: D gene, J gene, clone size, V gene, CDR3 protein, CDR3 DNA. A D gene is named only where the DNA matches it firmly. Expanded clones are given a class, and other clones once, few, many or no size at all.

TRBD2,TRBJ2-7,-,TRBV7-9,CASSKLAGGQYEQYF,TGTGCCAGCAGCAAACTAGCGGGGGGACAGTACGAGCAGTACTTC
TRBD2,TRBJ2-1,once,TRBV28,CASSLGRGGQNEQFF,TGTGCCAGCAGTTTGGGGCGGGGGGGTCAAAATGAGCAGTTCTTC
TRBD1,TRBJ1-2,many,TRBV30,CAWDRGRRGYTF,TGTGCCTGGGACAGGGGGCGGCGTGGCTACACCTTC
TRBD1,TRBJ1-3,-,TRBV7-2,CASSFTGDGNTIYF,TGTGCCAGCAGTTTCACAGGGGACGGAAACACCATATATTTT
TRBD1,TRBJ1-1,-,TRBV30,CAYGTGSIGEAFF,TGTGCCTACGGGACAGGGTCTATCGGTGAAGCTTTCTTT
-,TRBJ2-2,few,TRBV30,CAWSSSNTGELFF,TGTGCCTGGAGTTCATCGAACACCGGGGAGCTGTTTTTT
TRBD1,TRBJ1-2,-,TRBV29-1,CSLSTGDRAGYTF,TGCAGCCTCTCGACGGGTGACAGGGCCGGCTACACCTTC
-,TRBJ1-1,-,TRBV6-5,CASSYGRENTEAFF,TGTGCCAGCAGTTACGGCAGGGAGAACACTGAAGCTTTCTTT
TRBD2,TRBJ2-5,-,TRBV7-2,CASSSGGERGETQYF,TGTGCCAGCAGCTCGGGGGGGGAGCGGGGTGAGACCCAGTACTTC
TRBD1,TRBJ2-7,-,TRBV30,CAWSRDRDEQYF,TGTGCCTGGTCCCGGGACAGGGACGAGCAGTACTTC
-,TRBJ2-1,-,TRBV5-1,CASSGQHNEQFF,TGCGCCAGCAGCGGCCAACACAATGAGCAGTTCTTC
-,TRBJ1-3,-,TRBV5-1,CASKDGGSGNTIYF,TGCGCCAGCAAGGACGGGGGCTCTGGAAACACCATATATTTT
TRBD1,TRBJ1-5,-,TRBV2,CASSDDREFYPNQPQHF,TGTGCCAGCAGTGACGACAGGGAGTTTTACCCCAATCAGCCCCAGCATTTT
-,TRBJ2-7,-,TRBV7-2,CASSHSYEQYF,TGTGCCAGCAGCCACTCCTACGAGCAGTACTTC
-,TRBJ2-3,-,TRBV28,CAAFNREENTQYF,TGTGCCGCGTTCAATAGGGAGGAAAATACGCAGTATTTT
-,TRBJ2-7,-,TRBV10-3,CAIMAGYSYEQYF,TGTGCCATCATGGCGGGGTACTCCTACGAGCAGTACTTC
-,TRBJ1-3,-,TRBV10-1,CASIEAGNTIYF,TGCGCCAGCATCGAGGCTGGAAACACCATATATTTT
TRBD2,TRBJ2-7,-,TRBV6-1,CASSEKTSGSYEQYF,TGTGCCAGCAGTGAAAAGACTAGCGGCTCCTACGAGCAGTACTTC
TRBD1,TRBJ2-7,-,TRBV18,CASSPVRGREQYF,TGTGCCAGCTCACCCGTGAGGGGGCGCGAGCAGTACTTC
TRBD2,TRBJ2-5,-,TRBV5-1,CASSFSGGRETQYF,TGCGCCAGCAGCTTTAGCGGGGGGCGGGAGACCCAGTACTTC
-,TRBJ1-1,-,TRBV28,CATRQANTEAFF,TGTGCCACCCGACAGGCGAACACTGAAGCTTTCTTT
TRBD1,TRBJ1-2,-,TRBV2,CASSEVARGDGYTF,TGTGCCAGCAGTGAAGTAGCCAGGGGGGATGGCTACACCTTC
-,TRBJ1-1,-,TRBV18,CASTPKRGTEAFF,TGTGCCAGCACCCCAAAAAGAGGGACTGAAGCTTTCTTT
-,TRBJ1-2,-,TRBV19,CASSSGQFYGYTF,TGTGCCAGTAGTTCCGGACAGTTCTATGGCTACACCTTC
-,TRBJ1-2,once,TRBV3-1/TRBV3-2,CASSMGADGYTF,TGTGCCAGCAGCATGGGGGCGGATGGCTACACCTTC
TRBD2,TRBJ2-5,-,TRBV2,CASSEGGGFGTQYF,TGTGCCAGCAGTGAGGGGGGGGGATTTGGGACCCAGTACTTC
-,TRBJ1-4,-,TRBV28,CASSGALAENGEKLFF,TGTGCCAGCAGTGGGGCCCTTGCGGAAAATGGTGAAAAACTGTTTTTT
TRBD2,TRBJ2-7,-,TRBV11-2,CASSFGLAGTSSYEQYF,TGTGCCAGCAGCTTCGGACTAGCGGGGACCAGCTCCTACGAGCAGTACTTC
TRBD1,TRBJ2-7,-,TRBV5-6,CASSFGTVYEQYF,TGTGCCAGCAGCTTCGGGACAGTATACGAGCAGTACTTC
-,TRBJ2-3,-,TRBV10-3,CVISPSGYTDTQYF,TGTGTCATCAGTCCTTCAGGGTACACAGATACGCAGTATTTT
TRBD1,TRBJ2-1,-,TRBV7-9,CASSSKGQGAGNEQFF,TGTGCCAGCAGCTCCAAAGGACAGGGGGCTGGCAATGAGCAGTTCTTC
-,TRBJ1-3,-,TRBV7-2,CASSLVAGVGNTIYF,TGTGCCAGCAGCTTAGTAGCAGGGGTTGGAAACACCATATATTTT
TRBD1,TRBJ1-5,-,TRBV30,CAFSQLGQESNQPQHF,TGTGCCTTCTCTCAACTCGGACAGGAGAGCAATCAGCCCCAGCATTTT
-,TRBJ1-2,-,TRBV7-9,CASSLTENGYTF,TGTGCCAGCAGCTTAACAGAAAATGGCTACACCTTC
-,TRBJ2-3,-,TRBV7-2,CASSLNGFGTDTQYF,TGTGCCAGCAGCTTGAACGGGTTTGGCACAGATACGCAGTATTTT
-,TRBJ1-2,-,TRBV28,CASSWGRDRRGYTF,TGTGCCAGCAGCTGGGGGAGGGATCGGCGGGGCTACACCTTC
TRBD1,TRBJ1-1,-,TRBV20-1,CSASTLGQGAGAFF,TGCAGTGCTAGTACTTTGGGACAGGGGGCTGGAGCTTTCTTT
-,TRBJ2-3,-,TRBV6-5,CASSYSGQGLTDTQYF,TGTGCCAGCAGTTACTCGGGCCAGGGGTTAACAGATACGCAGTATTTT
-,TRBJ1-5,-,TRBV30,CAWSPTKRGWTQPQHF,TGTGCCTGGAGTCCAACGAAAAGGGGGTGGACTCAGCCCCAGCATTTT
-,TRBJ1-5,-,TRBV6-5,CASSLQVDQPQHF,TGTGCCAGCAGTTTACAGGTGGATCAGCCCCAGCATTTT
-,TRBJ1-5,-,TRBV19,CASTPSGSHSNQPQHF,TGTGCCAGTACTCCATCCGGGTCCCATAGCAATCAGCCCCAGCATTTT
-,TRBJ2-3,-,TRBV2,CASPRLPQSDTQYF,TGTGCCAGTCCCCGACTCCCCCAATCAGATACGCAGTATTTT
-,TRBJ2-7,-,TRBV6-5,CASTGDVTYEQYF,TGTGCCAGCACGGGGGACGTAACCTACGAGCAGTACTTC
TRBD2,TRBJ2-7,-,TRBV5-1,CASSLEAGGYYEQYF,TGCGCCAGCAGCTTGGAAGCGGGGGGTTACTACGAGCAGTACTTC
-,TRBJ1-3,-,TRBV19,CASNANLGNTIYF,TGTGCCAGTAACGCTAACCTCGGAAACACCATATATTTT
TRBD1,TRBJ2-7,-,TRBV6-6,CASSRAGTGIDEQYF,TGTGCCAGCAGTAGAGCCGGGACAGGGATCGACGAGCAGTACTTC
-,TRBJ1-2,once,TRBV6-5,CASSSGLRSGYTF,TGTGCCAGCAGCTCAGGGCTCCGGAGTGGCTACACCTTC
-,TRBJ1-4,once,TRBV2,CASSEAGQGNEKLFF,TGTGCCAGCAGTGAAGCCGGGCAGGGAAATGAAAAACTGTTTTTT
TRBD1,TRBJ2-7,few,TRBV9,CASSVPRGPGQGSYEQYF,TGTGCCAGCAGCGTACCCCGAGGCCCGGGACAGGGGTCCTACGAGCAGTACTTC
-,TRBJ2-3,-,TRBV3-1/TRBV3-2,CASSQGVITDTQYF,TGTGCCAGCAGCCAAGGAGTGATCACAGATACGCAGTATTTT
-,TRBJ2-2,-,TRBV7-9,CASSPLRGPGAEAGELFF,TGTGCCAGCAGCCCATTAAGGGGCCCAGGGGCGGAGGCCGGGGAGCTGTTTTTT